The rows below give T cell receptor beta chains drawn from one sample of a study of T cell responses to AZD1222 COVID-19 vaccine. Clones were read by immunoSEQ multiplex PCR, and TCRdb kept only the in-frame ones, dropping some. The sample records 100,000 to 120,000 clones, roughly four fifths being singletons. This specimen consisted of peripheral blood, obtained on day 0 of AZD1222 vaccination. These receptor sequences come from an adult in good health. Both conserved end residues are part of each CDR3. The D gene is left open where the match is weak. Some rows mark clone size as missing; the rest say once, few, many or name a class of expanded clone.

TRBJ1-1 few TRBV28 . CASTLYRGWNTEAFF TGTGCCAGCACCCTTTACCGGGGATGGAACACTGAAGCTTTCTTT
TRBJ2-2 . TRBV4-3 . CASSQAVFDAGSTGELFF TGCGCCAGCAGCCAAGCCGTGTTCGACGCAGGTTCCACCGGGGAGCTGTTTTTT
TRBJ1-1 . TRBV19 . CASSIGRRGDTEAFF TGTGCCAGTAGTATAGGTCGCCGAGGGGACACTGAAGCTTTCTTT
TRBJ1-2 . TRBV6-5 . CASSIPGSRGYTF TGTGCCAGCAGCATTCCAGGGTCGCGGGGCTACACCTTC
TRBJ2-5 once TRBV27 . CASSPWGGLETQYF TGTGCCAGCAGTCCCTGGGGGGGGCTAGAGACCCAGTACTTC
TRBJ2-3 . TRBV9 TRBD2 CASSSPGLAQFDTQYF TGTGCCAGCAGCTCCCCAGGACTAGCACAGTTCGATACGCAGTATTTT
TRBJ1-5 . TRBV2 TRBD1 CASSADRGSNQPQHF TGTGCCAGCAGTGCTGACAGGGGGAGCAATCAGCCCCAGCATTTT
TRBJ2-7 . TRBV7-9 . CASSSGFSFEQYF TGTGCCAGCAGCTCCGGATTTTCCTTCGAGCAGTACTTC
TRBJ1-5 . TRBV28 . CASSFSRHSNQPQHF TGTGCCAGCAGTTTCTCTCGGCATAGCAATCAGCCCCAGCATTTT
TRBJ2-3 . TRBV7-9 TRBD2 CASSLGLAGASTDTQYF TGTGCCAGCAGCTTAGGTCTAGCGGGGGCCAGCACAGATACGCAGTATTTT
TRBJ1-2 . TRBV18 . CASSPPAGLSGYTF TGTGCCAGCTCACCACCTGCGGGATTGTCCGGCTACACCTTC
TRBJ1-2 once TRBV2 . CASSGKGVRYGYTF TGTGCCAGCAGTGGTAAAGGGGTGCGCTATGGCTACACCTTC
TRBJ2-1 few TRBV7-2 . CASSSTGFGEQFF TGTGCCAGCAGCTCAACAGGGTTCGGTGAGCAGTTCTTC
TRBJ2-4 . TRBV7-2 TRBD1 CASSRGGRGPENIQYF TGTGCCAGCAGCAGAGGAGGCAGGGGGCCTGAAAACATTCAGTACTTC
TRBJ1-2 . TRBV28 . CASYSTSPLHYGYTF TGTGCCAGCTACAGCACTAGCCCACTACACTATGGCTACACCTTC
TRBJ2-2 few TRBV25-1 . CATSGTSNTGELFF TGTGCCACCTCCGGGACCTCGAACACCGGGGAGCTGTTTTTT
TRBJ1-5 . TRBV7-2 TRBD1 CASREGQTNQPQHF TGTGCCAGCAGGGAGGGACAGACCAATCAGCCCCAGCATTTT
TRBJ1-2 . TRBV5-1 . CASSFEGKNGYTF TGCGCCAGCAGCTTCGAGGGGAAGAATGGCTACACCTTC
TRBJ2-1 . TRBV7-2 TRBD1 CASSYTGGSYNEQFF TGTGCCAGCAGTTACACAGGGGGCTCCTACAATGAGCAGTTCTTC
TRBJ1-1 . TRBV19 . CASSIGTSNTEAFF TGTGCCAGTAGTATCGGGACTTCGAACACTGAAGCTTTCTTT
TRBJ2-4 . TRBV19 . CASSMAGTSGENIQYF TGTGCCAGTAGTATGGCAGGCACCTCTGGGGAAAACATTCAGTACTTC
TRBJ1-2 . TRBV6-5 TRBD1 CASRDADRAEYGYTF TGTGCCAGCAGGGACGCCGACAGGGCAGAATATGGCTACACCTTC
TRBJ2-7 . TRBV6-5 TRBD1 CASRPGTVISHEQYF TGTGCCAGCAGACCCGGGACAGTCATTTCCCACGAGCAGTACTTC
TRBJ2-7 . TRBV2 . CASSDRRDSEQYF TGTGCCAGCAGTGATCGGAGGGACAGCGAGCAGTACTTC
TRBJ1-1 . TRBV7-8 . CASSLALGGNEAFF TGTGCCAGCAGCTTAGCGTTAGGGGGGAATGAAGCTTTCTTT
TRBJ1-2 . TRBV28 . CASSLGGEGYGYTF TGTGCCAGCAGTTTAGGGGGGGAGGGCTATGGCTACACCTTC
TRBJ2-2 . TRBV12-3/TRBV12-4 . CASSRIGELFF TGTGCCAGCAGTCGGATCGGGGAGCTGTTTTTT
TRBJ1-3 . TRBV18 TRBD1 CASSAQGARGNTIYF TGTGCCAGCTCAGCTCAGGGGGCTCGTGGAAACACCATATATTTT
TRBJ2-7 once TRBV5-1 . CASSLTGDGSYEQYF TGCGCCAGCAGCTTGACAGGTGATGGCTCCTACGAGCAGTACTTC
TRBJ1-2 once TRBV7-2 TRBD1 CASSPRTGPDGYTF TGTGCCAGCAGCCCAAGGACAGGGCCGGATGGCTACACCTTC
TRBJ1-2 . TRBV28 . CASSPTGRGYGYTF TGTGCCAGCAGCCCGACGGGGAGGGGATATGGCTACACCTTC
TRBJ1-6 . TRBV4-3 . CASSQDLPGMYNSPLHF TGCGCCAGCAGCCAAGATCTACCGGGAATGTATAATTCACCCCTCCACTTT
TRBJ2-3 . TRBV7-2 . CASSQQRTITDTQYF TGTGCCAGCAGCCAACAACGGACGATCACAGATACGCAGTATTTT
TRBJ2-1 . TRBV7-2 . CASRTAGTNEQFF TGTGCCAGCAGAACCGCGGGTACGAATGAGCAGTTCTTC
TRBJ1-4 . TRBV5-8 . CASRLRATNEKLFF TGTGCCAGCAGGCTCCGGGCAACTAATGAAAAACTGTTTTTT
TRBJ2-3 . TRBV7-9 TRBD2 CASSNLVWAGGLWDTDTQYF TGTGCCAGCAGCAACCTCGTCTGGGCGGGAGGGCTCTGGGACACAGATACGCAGTATTTT
TRBJ1-2 . TRBV5-6 TRBD1 CASSRDRVAGYTF TGTGCCAGCAGCCGGGACAGGGTAGCTGGCTACACCTTC
TRBJ1-3 . TRBV7-8 . CASSPRGSSGNTIYF TGTGCCAGCAGCCCACGTGGGAGCTCTGGAAACACCATATATTTT
TRBJ1-5 . TRBV18 . CASSPGAGGNQPQHF TGTGCCAGCTCACCAGGGGCAGGCGGCAATCAGCCCCAGCATTTT
TRBJ1-1 . TRBV15 TRBD1 CATSRQRTGPNTEAFF TGTGCCACCAGCAGACAAAGGACAGGGCCGAACACTGAAGCTTTCTTT
TRBJ2-2 . TRBV7-2 TRBD2 CASSSLGLAKNTGELFF TGTGCCAGCAGCTCATTGGGACTAGCAAAGAACACCGGGGAGCTGTTTTTT
TRBJ2-2 . TRBV28 . CASSLAGELFF TGTGCCAGCAGTTTAGCCGGGGAGCTGTTTTTT
TRBJ2-3 . TRBV6-5 TRBD1 CASSFLGQSTDTQYF TGTGCCAGCAGTTTTCTGGGACAGTCCACAGATACGCAGTATTTT
TRBJ2-1 . TRBV19 . CASSPGLPRHEQFF TGTGCCAGTAGTCCGGGACTCCCACGGCATGAGCAGTTCTTC
TRBJ1-4 . TRBV27 TRBD1 CASRRGGQGAKNEKLFF TGTGCCAGCAGACGGGGGGGACAGGGGGCCAAGAATGAAAAACTGTTTTTT
TRBJ2-7 . TRBV7-2 TRBD2 CASSSPGLAGKQYF TGTGCCAGCAGCTCCCCGGGACTAGCGGGAAAGCAGTACTTC
TRBJ1-2 . TRBV10-2 . CASQWEGESYGYTF TGCGCCAGCCAATGGGAAGGCGAATCCTATGGCTACACCTTC
TRBJ1-5 . TRBV5-5 TRBD1 CASSRRDSDNQPQHF TGTGCCAGCAGCCGGCGGGACAGCGACAATCAGCCCCAGCATTTT
TRBJ2-1 . TRBV12-5 TRBD2 CASGLAGGRNEQFF TGTGCTAGTGGACTAGCGGGGGGGCGCAATGAGCAGTTCTTC